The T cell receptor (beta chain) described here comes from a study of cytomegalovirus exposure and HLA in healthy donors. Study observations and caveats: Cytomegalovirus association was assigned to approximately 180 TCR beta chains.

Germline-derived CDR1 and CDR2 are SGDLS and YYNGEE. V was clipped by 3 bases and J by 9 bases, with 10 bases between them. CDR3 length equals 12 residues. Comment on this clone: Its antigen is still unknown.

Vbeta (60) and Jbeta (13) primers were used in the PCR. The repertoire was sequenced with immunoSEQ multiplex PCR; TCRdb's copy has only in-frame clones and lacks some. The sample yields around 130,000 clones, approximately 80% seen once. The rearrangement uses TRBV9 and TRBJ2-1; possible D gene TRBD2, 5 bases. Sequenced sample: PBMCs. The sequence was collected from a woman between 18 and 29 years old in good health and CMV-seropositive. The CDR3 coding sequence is TGTGCCAGCAGCGCATCCGCGGGTGAGCAGTTCTTC. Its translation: CASSASAGEQFF.